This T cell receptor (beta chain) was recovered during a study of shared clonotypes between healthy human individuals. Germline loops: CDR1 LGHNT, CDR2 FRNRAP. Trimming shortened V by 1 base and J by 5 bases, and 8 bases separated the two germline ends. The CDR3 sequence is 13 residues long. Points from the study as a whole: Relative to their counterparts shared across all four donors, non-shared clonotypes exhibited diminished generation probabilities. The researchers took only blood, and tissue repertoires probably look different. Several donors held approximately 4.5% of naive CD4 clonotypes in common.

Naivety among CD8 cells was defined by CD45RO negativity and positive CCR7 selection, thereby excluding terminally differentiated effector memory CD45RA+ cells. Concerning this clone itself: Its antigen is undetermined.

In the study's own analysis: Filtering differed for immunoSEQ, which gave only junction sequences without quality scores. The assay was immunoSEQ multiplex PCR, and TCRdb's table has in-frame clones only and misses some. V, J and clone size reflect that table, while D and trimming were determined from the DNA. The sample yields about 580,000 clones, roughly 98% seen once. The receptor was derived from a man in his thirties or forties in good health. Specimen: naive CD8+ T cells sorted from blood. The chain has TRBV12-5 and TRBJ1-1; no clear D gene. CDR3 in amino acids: CASGLGRLTEAFF. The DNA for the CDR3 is TGTGCTAGTGGTTTGGGGCGGTTAACTGAAGCTTTCTTT.